This T cell receptor beta chain is from a study of T-cell memory formation after mild COVID-19 (dated by TCRdb to about 2021). Regarding the complete study: Most TCR sequence clusters were specific to one of the two donors. In two donors, T-cell clones that expanded and contracted after mild COVID-19 were followed by sequencing TCRalpha and TCRbeta repertoires longitudinally. Two young, previously healthy adult volunteers, one female and one male, were included in the cohort.

Sequencing used an Illumina NovaSeq 6000. TCRalpha and TCRbeta cDNA libraries were constructed by 5'RACE with constant-segment primers, with sample barcodes and unique molecular identifiers being introduced. RNA was extracted from every sample with Trizol reagent. Amplification of the libraries took two PCR steps, and the second step added a second sample barcode plus Illumina TruSeq adapters. Sequencing of libraries was performed on an Illumina NovaSeq with 2 x 150 bp paired-end reads. For the original study's pipeline: With migec v1.2.7, reads were demultiplexed and then collapsed into UMI-guided consensus sequences. Using mixcr v2.1.11, the UMI consensuses were aligned to TRA and TRB V and J templates and assembled into clonotypes. A clonotype was counted as expanded or contracted only when both edgeR and NoisET called the clonotype significant, with the noise models trained on biological replicates. edgeR calls used a false discovery rate-adjusted p below 0.01 and a log2 fold-change threshold of 1. As an exploratory analysis of dynamics, max-normalized trajectories of the 1000 most abundant clonotypes were examined by PCA with hierarchical clustering. Each responding clone was given a CD4 or CD8 phenotype based on the CD4+ and CD8+ repertoires, which had been sequenced separately. The raw public reads went through TCRdb reprocessing: fastp at Q25, MiXCR clone calling, in-frame beta chains kept. Identical CDR3 protein sequences are pooled into one entry, listed with their most common genes and DNA. None of the V and J calls come from the authors' own analysis; TCRdb made them. This sample lists 190,000 or so distinct CDR3 sequences; around 21% were detected once. Roughly 23% of the sample comes from the top ten.

General findings and caveats noted by the study authors: Some responding clones were detected in pre-infection memory, which suggested that pre-existing cross-reactive memory T cells had joined the SARS-CoV-2 response. From day 15 to 85, contracting clones showed balanced CD4/CD8 phenotypes, whereas a second wave of clones that expanded from day 15 to 37 leaned towards CD4+. SARS-CoV-2 specificity was not confirmed for the second-wave clones peaking on day 37. The study covered only two mild cases, and larger cohorts including severe cases with pre-infection samples were considered necessary. Contracting CD4+ clones turned up mainly in the CM and EM memory subsets, whereas EMRA was where CD8+ clones were enriched.

CDR1 and CDR2 (LNHNV, YYDKDF) derive from the germline V gene (reference sequence). The CDR3 goes from the cysteine to the phenylalanine over 13 residues. CDR3 DNA is the only sequence kept; it has 39 bases, read in frame from the first base. V is cut by 0 bases and J by 8 bases, and the space between the germline ends is 8 bases. PBMCs were isolated by Ficoll-Paque density gradient centrifugation. As regards this clonotype: Its specific antigen is unknown. No qualities accompany the bases; no much larger clone lies one base away.

Source material: PBMCs or a T cell subset sorted from them (not recorded which). In this chain, TRBV15 is recombined with TRBJ2-1; no D gene can be assigned with confidence. This receptor was obtained from an adult woman who had mild COVID-19 (a few samples of this study predate the infection). The sample titles of this study are shuffled in the database, so cell type and time point are left out; the donor was told from shared clones. CDR3 protein: CATSRDLTYEQFF. Read as DNA, the sequence is TGTGCCACCAGCAGAGATCTGACGTATGAGCAGTTCTTC. Reference TRBV15 and TRBJ2-1 genes cover what lies past the CDR3, so the full variable domain is DAMVIQNPRYQVTQFGKPVTLSCSQTLNHNVMYWYQQKSSQAPKLLFHYYDKDFNNEADTPDNFQSRRPNTSFCFLDIRSPGLGDTAMYLCATSRDLTYEQFFGPGTRLTVL.